This T cell receptor (beta chain) was captured by sequencing in a study of T cell clones after liver transplantation. About the research overall: TCRbeta sequencing after a pre-transplant mixed lymphocyte reaction identified graft-donor-reactive clones, later tracked in post-transplant blood. Findings and limits, study-wide: Low donor cell numbers restricted donor-reactive repertoire measurement in two subjects.

To note about this clone: What it binds is not known.

Data came from immunoSEQ multiplex PCR; TCRdb stores just in-frame clones and leaves some out. Counted here are about 68,000 clones, around 92% occurring once; the ten biggest clones make up roughly 0.9%. The germline V gene has CDR1 MDHEN and CDR2 SYDVKM. V shed 3 bases and J shed 1 base, with 9 bases lying between them. The CDR3 spans 14 residues. This clonotype was obtained from a human patient who received a liver transplant. The graft donor may have contributed some T cells. The source was CD4+ T cells from blood, collected less than 27 months after liver transplant. The rearrangement joins TRBV28 to TRBJ1-1; D is unclear. The CDR3 spells CASSFFGGNTEAFF. DNA for the CDR3: TGTGCCAGCAGTTTTTTCGGCGGGAACACTGAAGCTTTCTTT.